The rows below give T cell receptor beta chains drawn from one sample of a study of cytomegalovirus exposure and HLA in healthy donors. Generated by immunoSEQ multiplex PCR, the TCRdb table keeps only in-frame clones and is missing some. Of about 97,000 clones listed, roughly 83% were seen once; the top ten hold roughly 3.5%. Sample: PBMCs. All receptors come from a male donor in good health and CMV-seropositive. CDR3s include the opening cysteine and the closing phenylalanine or tryptophan. A D gene is named only where the DNA matches it firmly. Some rows have no size entry. The others give once, few or many, or a class for an expanded clone.

v_call	clone_size	j_call	d_call	cdr3_nt	cdr3_aa
TRBV2	few	TRBJ2-7	TRBD1	TGTGCCAGCAGCCTGAGGGGGACAGTGGGCTCCTACGAGCAGTACTTC	CASSLRGTVGSYEQYF
TRBV19	few	TRBJ1-4	.	TGTGCCAGTAGTGACAGGAGAAATGAAAAACTGTTTTTT	CASSDRRNEKLFF
TRBV7-6	.	TRBJ2-2	.	TGTGCCAGCAGCCTTAGGGGGGGCCGCTACACCGGGGAGCTGTTTTTT	CASSLRGGRYTGELFF
TRBV4-1	.	TRBJ2-5	.	TGCGCCAGCAGCCAAGCGATTGGGAGTATCCAGGAAGAGACCCAGTACTTC	CASSQAIGSIQEETQYF
TRBV6-5	once	TRBJ1-6	TRBD1	TGTGCCAGCAGTTCGGGACAGGGAAATAATTCACCCCTCCACTTT	CASSSGQGNNSPLHF
TRBV9	.	TRBJ1-1	.	TGTGCCAGCAGCGTAGGGTTAGAGAACACTGAAGCTTTCTTT	CASSVGLENTEAFF
TRBV30	.	TRBJ2-1	.	TGTGCCTGGAACGGGGGCTCCTACAATGAGCAGTTCTTC	CAWNGGSYNEQFF
TRBV7-9	few	TRBJ1-3	.	TGTGCCAGCAGCTTAGAGACAGTCTCTGGAAACACCATATATTTT	CASSLETVSGNTIYF
TRBV11-2	.	TRBJ1-5	TRBD1	TGTGCCAGCAGCTTAGATGGGGTGACAGGGGTAAATCAGCCCCAGCATTTT	CASSLDGVTGVNQPQHF
TRBV6-1	.	TRBJ1-2	.	TGTGCCAGCAGTACGAGCGGGGGCTACACCTTC	CASSTSGGYTF
TRBV6-6	.	TRBJ1-6	TRBD1	TGTGCCAGCAGTTACCAGGACAGGGAAAAACCGAACTTT	CASSYQDREKPNF
TRBV6-1	once	TRBJ1-5	TRBD1	TGTGCCAGCGTTTCGTCACAGGGGGTCAGGCAGCCCCAGCATTTT	CASVSSQGVRQPQHF
TRBV9	few	TRBJ1-1	TRBD1	TGTGCCAGCGGCGGGACAGCCATAATTAACACTGAAGCTTTCTTT	CASGGTAIINTEAFF
TRBV4-1	.	TRBJ2-7	TRBD1	TGCGCCAGCAGCCAAGATCGGGACAGGCGCTACGAGCAGTACTTC	CASSQDRDRRYEQYF
TRBV30	.	TRBJ2-1	TRBD2	TGCGGCATCGGGAGGGGTGGCTACAATGAGCAGTTCTTC	CGIGRGGYNEQFF
TRBV6-5	.	TRBJ2-7	.	TGTGCCAGCCAGCCCCACAGGGCCTCCTACGAGCAGTACTTC	CASQPHRASYEQYF
TRBV30	.	TRBJ1-1	.	TGTGCCTGGGGTGGCGGGTTCGCTGAAGCTTTCTTT	CAWGGGFAEAFF
TRBV5-1	few	TRBJ2-3	.	TGCGCCAGCAGCACCCGGGGGGCCACAGATACGCAGTATTTT	CASSTRGATDTQYF
TRBV10-3	once	TRBJ1-1	.	TGTGCCACTAACTCACAGGAGAACACTGAAGCTTTCTTT	CATNSQENTEAFF
TRBV11-2	.	TRBJ1-6	.	TGTGCCAGCAGCTTATCAGGGGCCGCAAATTCACCCCTCCACTTT	CASSLSGAANSPLHF
TRBV2	.	TRBJ1-5	.	TGTGCCAGCAGTGAAACCCCGAAACTCAATCAGCCCCAGCATTTT	CASSETPKLNQPQHF
TRBV30	.	TRBJ1-2	.	TGTGCCTCGCCCCGGGGATCTTTTTATGGCTACACCTTC	CASPRGSFYGYTF
TRBV19	once	TRBJ2-1	TRBD2	TGTGCCAGTAGTCCCTTCGGCCTAGCGGGGGCCATGGGCTCCTACAATGAGCAGTTCTTC	CASSPFGLAGAMGSYNEQFF
TRBV4-1	.	TRBJ2-1	.	TGCGCCAGCAGCCAAGATGGGGCGTCTGAGCAGTTCTTC	CASSQDGASEQFF
TRBV5-6	few	TRBJ1-1	.	TGTGCCAGCAGCTTCGGGCACGGGGACACTGAAGCTTTCTTT	CASSFGHGDTEAFF
TRBV10-2	.	TRBJ2-7	.	TGCGCCAGCAGTGAAGGCGGTTACGAGCAGTACTTC	CASSEGGYEQYF
TRBV2	.	TRBJ2-5	TRBD2	TGTGCCAGCAGCGAGGGTCTAGCGGTGCAAGAGACCCAGTACTTC	CASSEGLAVQETQYF
TRBV27	.	TRBJ2-1	TRBD2	TGTGCCAGCAGTTTGGGTAGCGGGGTCTACGAGCAGTTCTTC	CASSLGSGVYEQFF
TRBV5-1	.	TRBJ2-2	TRBD2	TGCGCCAGCTCCAGCGGGGGGCGCGCCGGGGAGCTGTTTTTT	CASSSGGRAGELFF
TRBV5-1	.	TRBJ2-7	TRBD1	TGCGCCAGCAGCTTGGGGACAGGGGGCCCCTTGGAGTACTTC	CASSLGTGGPLEYF
TRBV6-1	.	TRBJ2-7	TRBD1	TGTGCCAGCGACCGGGACAGGGGGACCTACGAGCAGTACTTC	CASDRDRGTYEQYF
TRBV7-9	.	TRBJ1-1	.	TGTGCCAGCAGCGTACAGGGATCGAATGGGCAAGCTTTCTTT	CASSVQGSNGQAFF
TRBV19	.	TRBJ1-2	TRBD1	TGTGCCAGTAGTTTGCTCGACAGGGATGGCTATGGCTACACCTTC	CASSLLDRDGYGYTF
TRBV6-4	few	TRBJ2-7	TRBD1	TGTGCCAGGGGACAGGGGGAATGCCACGAGCAGTACTTC	CARGQGECHEQYF
TRBV14	.	TRBJ1-1	.	TGTGCCAGCAGCCGATTAACACCGAACACTGAAGCTTTCTTT	CASSRLTPNTEAFF
TRBV29-1	few	TRBJ2-6	.	TGCAGCGTTGGGCAGGGGTCTGGGGCCAACGTCCTGACTTTC	CSVGQGSGANVLTF
TRBV19	.	TRBJ1-6	.	TGTGCCAGTAGTATAGGGCAGGGGACGAATTCACCCCTCCACTTT	CASSIGQGTNSPLHF
TRBV30	.	TRBJ1-4	TRBD1	TGTGCCTGGAGTCCTGACAGGGGCGAAAAACTGTTTTTT	CAWSPDRGEKLFF
TRBV4-2	.	TRBJ2-3	.	TGTGCCAGCAGCCAAGATGCGGGGCGCACAGATACGCAGTATTTT	CASSQDAGRTDTQYF
TRBV19	once	TRBJ1-6	.	TGTGCCAGTAGTATAGATTCTAGCAATGGACAGCTAAATTCACCCCTCCACTTT	CASSIDSSNGQLNSPLHF
TRBV6-1	once	TRBJ2-7	TRBD2	TGTGCCAGCAGTGAAAGGGAGCGGGGGGACGAGCAGTACTTC	CASSERERGDEQYF
TRBV5-1	once	TRBJ2-3	TRBD2	TGCGCCAGTTTTAGCGGGGGGACACAGACTACGCAGTATTTT	CASFSGGTQTTQYF
TRBV6-6	few	TRBJ1-5	.	TGTGCCAGCAGAATGCGGGAGACTAATCAGCCCCAGCATTTT	CASRMRETNQPQHF
TRBV19	.	TRBJ2-4	.	TGTGCCAGTAGTATCGGGGGGCGCAAAAACATTCAGTACTTC	CASSIGGRKNIQYF
TRBV5-8	.	TRBJ1-5	TRBD1	TGTGCCAGCAGCTTAGACAGGGATCAGCCCCAGCATTTT	CASSLDRDQPQHF
TRBV11-1	.	TRBJ1-4	TRBD1	TGTGCCAGCAGCCCCTCGGGACAGTCGAATGAAAAACTGTTTTTT	CASSPSGQSNEKLFF
TRBV7-2	.	TRBJ1-1	.	TGTGCCAGCAGCTTAGGGGGAGTGAACACTGAAGCTTTCTTT	CASSLGGVNTEAFF
TRBV30	.	TRBJ1-2	.	TGTGCCTGGAGTGTACGGGACACGTTCACCTTC	CAWSVRDTFTF
TRBV9	once	TRBJ1-5	.	TGTGCCAGTGCAGAGGGGGGGAGCAATCAGCCCCAGCATTTT	CASAEGGSNQPQHF
TRBV19	.	TRBJ1-1	.	TGTGCCAGTAGTAGCGGGACCAGGAGTGCTGAAGCTTTCTTT	CASSSGTRSAEAFF
TRBV19	.	TRBJ2-2	.	TGTGCCAGTAGTAACGGGGTAGGACGGCGTCCCGGGGAGCTGTTTTTT	CASSNGVGRRPGELFF
TRBV6-4	large	TRBJ1-4	TRBD1	TGTGCCAGCAGCCCCGGGACAGGGCATGAAAAACTGTTTTTT	CASSPGTGHEKLFF
TRBV7-9	.	TRBJ1-6	.	TGTGCCAGCAGCCACGTGCGTTCACCCCTCCACTTT	CASSHVRSPLHF
TRBV19	.	TRBJ2-5	TRBD2	TGTGCCAGTAGTATCCAATACACCGGGACTAGCTTCGGGGAGACCCAGTACTTC	CASSIQYTGTSFGETQYF
TRBV30	once	TRBJ1-1	TRBD1	TGTGCCTCGGGACAGATTGAAGCTTTCTTT	CASGQIEAFF